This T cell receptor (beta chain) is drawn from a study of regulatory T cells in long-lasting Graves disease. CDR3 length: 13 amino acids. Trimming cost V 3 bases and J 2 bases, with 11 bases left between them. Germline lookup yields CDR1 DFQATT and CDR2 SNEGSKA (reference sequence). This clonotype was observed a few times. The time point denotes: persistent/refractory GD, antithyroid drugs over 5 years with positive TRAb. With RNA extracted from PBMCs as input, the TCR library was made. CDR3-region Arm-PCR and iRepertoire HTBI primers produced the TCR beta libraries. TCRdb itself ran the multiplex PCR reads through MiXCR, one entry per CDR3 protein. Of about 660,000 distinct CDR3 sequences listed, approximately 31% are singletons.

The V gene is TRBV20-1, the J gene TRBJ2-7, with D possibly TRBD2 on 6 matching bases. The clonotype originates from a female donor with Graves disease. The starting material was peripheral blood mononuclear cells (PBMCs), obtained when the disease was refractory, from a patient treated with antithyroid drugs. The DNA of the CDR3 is TGCAGTGCTAGGCGACTAGGGGCCTACGAGCAGTACTTC. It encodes CSARRLGAYEQYF.